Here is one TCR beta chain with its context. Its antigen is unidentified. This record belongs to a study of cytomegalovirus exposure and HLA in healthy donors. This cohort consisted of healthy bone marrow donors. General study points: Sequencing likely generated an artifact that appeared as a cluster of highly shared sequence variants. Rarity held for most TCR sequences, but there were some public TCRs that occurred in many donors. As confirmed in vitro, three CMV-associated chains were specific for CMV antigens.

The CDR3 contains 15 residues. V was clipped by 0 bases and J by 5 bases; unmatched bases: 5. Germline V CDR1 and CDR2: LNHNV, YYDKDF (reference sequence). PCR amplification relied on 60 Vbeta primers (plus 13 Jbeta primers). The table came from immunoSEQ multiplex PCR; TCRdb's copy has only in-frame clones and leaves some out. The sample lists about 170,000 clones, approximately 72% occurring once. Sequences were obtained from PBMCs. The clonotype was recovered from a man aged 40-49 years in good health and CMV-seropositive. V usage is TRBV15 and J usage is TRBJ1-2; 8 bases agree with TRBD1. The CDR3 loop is CATSREIGQGYGYTF. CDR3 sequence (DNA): TGTGCCACCAGCAGAGAGATAGGACAGGGTTATGGCTACACCTTC.